This entry describes one T cell receptor beta chain. The antigen is not known. TCRdb reprocessed the RT-PCR reads with MiXCR, giving one entry per CDR3 protein. The profile covers a few hundred thousand distinct CDR3 sequences, with roughly 15% appearing a single time and more than 9.5% taken by the ten largest. The entry originates in a study of response to subunit inactivated influenza vaccine. V dropped 1 base and J dropped 0; count of bases not matched to a gene: 3. Germline-derived CDR1 and CDR2 are SGHRS and YFSETQ. There are 15 residues in the CDR3. Findings and caveats of the study: Researchers suggested that each seasonal influenza vaccination recruits few new T cells.

This receptor was identified in a man aged 45-65 years who received an inactivated influenza vaccine. The chain employs TRBV5-1 and TRBJ2-7; 8 bases map to TRBD2. The input for sequencing was PBMCs from blood, taken 11 to 12 days after vaccination. The CDR3 sequence: CASSLTSGYSYEQYF. CDR3 coding DNA: TGCGCCAGCAGCTTGACTAGCGGCTACTCCTACGAGCAGTACTTC.